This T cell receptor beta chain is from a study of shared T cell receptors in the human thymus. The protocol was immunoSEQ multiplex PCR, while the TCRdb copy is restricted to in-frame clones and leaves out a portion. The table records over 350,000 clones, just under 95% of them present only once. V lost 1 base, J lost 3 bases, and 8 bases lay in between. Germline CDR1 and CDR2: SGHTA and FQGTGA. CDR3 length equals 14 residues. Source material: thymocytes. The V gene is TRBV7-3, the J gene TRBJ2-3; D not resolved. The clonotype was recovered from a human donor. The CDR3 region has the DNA TGTGCCAGCAGCTTAAAAGCCGAAACAGATACGCAGTATTTT. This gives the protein CASSLKAETDTQYF.